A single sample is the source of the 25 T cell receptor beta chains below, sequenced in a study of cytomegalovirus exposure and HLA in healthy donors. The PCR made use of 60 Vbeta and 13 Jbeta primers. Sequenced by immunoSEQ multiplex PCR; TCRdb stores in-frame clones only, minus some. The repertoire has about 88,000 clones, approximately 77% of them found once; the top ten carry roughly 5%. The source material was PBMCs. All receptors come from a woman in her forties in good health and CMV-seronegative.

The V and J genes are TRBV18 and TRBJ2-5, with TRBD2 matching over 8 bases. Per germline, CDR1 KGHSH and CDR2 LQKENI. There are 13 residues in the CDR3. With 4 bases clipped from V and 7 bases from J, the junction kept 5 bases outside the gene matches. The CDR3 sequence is CASSRTSRGTQYF. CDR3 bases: TGTGCCAGCTCACGGACTAGCAGGGGGACCCAGTACTTC.

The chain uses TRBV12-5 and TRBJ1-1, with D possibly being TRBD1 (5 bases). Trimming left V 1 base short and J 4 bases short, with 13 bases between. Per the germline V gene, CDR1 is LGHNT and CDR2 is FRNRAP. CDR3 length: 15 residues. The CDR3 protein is CASGLGIVGVTEAFF. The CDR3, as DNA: TGTGCTAGTGGTTTGGGCATCGTAGGGGTCACTGAAGCTTTCTTT.

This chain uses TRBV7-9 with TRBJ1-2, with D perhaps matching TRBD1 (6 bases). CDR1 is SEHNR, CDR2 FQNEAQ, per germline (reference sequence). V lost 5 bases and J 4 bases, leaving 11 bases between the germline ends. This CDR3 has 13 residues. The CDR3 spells CASSQTGPYGYTF. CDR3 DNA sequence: TGTGCCAGCAGCCAAACAGGGCCCTATGGCTACACCTTC.

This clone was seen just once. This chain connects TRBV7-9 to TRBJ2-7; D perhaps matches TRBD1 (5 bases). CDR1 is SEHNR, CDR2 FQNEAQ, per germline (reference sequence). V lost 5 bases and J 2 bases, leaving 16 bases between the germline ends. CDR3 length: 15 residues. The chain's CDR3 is CASSHTGGDAYEQYF. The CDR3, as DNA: TGTGCCAGCAGCCATACAGGCGGAGATGCCTACGAGCAGTACTTC.

CDR3 loop: CATLYRDPGAGELFF. CDR3 nucleotides: TGTGCCACCCTCTACAGGGACCCCGGGGCCGGGGAGCTGTTTTTT. The chain combines TRBV21-1 with TRBJ2-2; the table assigns TRBD1, which was not confirmed against the DNA. TRBV21-1 is a known pseudogene. This CDR3 is built from 15 residues.

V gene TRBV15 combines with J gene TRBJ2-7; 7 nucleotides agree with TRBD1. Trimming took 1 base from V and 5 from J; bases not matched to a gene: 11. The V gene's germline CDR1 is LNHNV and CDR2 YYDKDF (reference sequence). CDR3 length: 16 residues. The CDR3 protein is CATSRGLNDRVDEQYF. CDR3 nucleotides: TGTGCCACCAGCAGAGGTCTGAATGACAGGGTTGACGAGCAGTACTTC. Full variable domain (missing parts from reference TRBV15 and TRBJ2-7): DAMVIQNPRYQVTQFGKPVTLSCSQTLNHNVMYWYQQKSSQAPKLLFHYYDKDFNNEADTPDNFQSRRPNTSFCFLDIRSPGLGDTAMYLCATSRGLNDRVDEQYFGPGTRLTVT.

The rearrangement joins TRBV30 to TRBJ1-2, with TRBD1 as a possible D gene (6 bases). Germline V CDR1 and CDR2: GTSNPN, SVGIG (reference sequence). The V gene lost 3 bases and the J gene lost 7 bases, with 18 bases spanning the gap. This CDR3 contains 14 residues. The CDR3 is CAWRAPRGGGGYTF. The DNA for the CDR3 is TGTGCCTGGAGGGCCCCGCGGGGGGGCGGTGGCTACACCTTC.

The CDR3 here is CASSERQVYGYTF. The CDR3 coding sequence is TGTGCCAGCAGTGAAAGGCAGGTATATGGCTACACCTTC. The chain recombines TRBV2 with TRBJ1-2, with D unclear. The CDR3 runs 13 residues. Germline assignment: CDR1 SNHLY and CDR2 FYNNEI. With 2 bases removed from V and 5 bases from J, the gap between germline ends came to 9 bases.

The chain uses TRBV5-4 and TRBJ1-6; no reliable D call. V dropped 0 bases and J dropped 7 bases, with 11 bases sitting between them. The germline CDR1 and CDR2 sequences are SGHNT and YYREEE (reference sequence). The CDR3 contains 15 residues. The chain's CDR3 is CASSLVGVSNSPLHF. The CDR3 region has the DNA TGTGCCAGCAGCTTGGTCGGGGTTTCCAATTCACCCCTCCACTTT.

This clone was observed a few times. The chain's CDR3 is CASSQGQGSSPYEQYF. CDR3 DNA sequence: TGCGCCAGCAGTCAGGGACAGGGGAGTAGTCCCTACGAGCAGTACTTC. The chain carries TRBV23-1 and TRBJ2-7; the match to TRBD1 covers 10 bases. Being an ORF, TRBV23-1 has a function that is uncertain. The CDR3 is made up of 16 amino acids. V shed 3 bases, J shed 2 bases, and the junction held 7 bases outside the gene matches.

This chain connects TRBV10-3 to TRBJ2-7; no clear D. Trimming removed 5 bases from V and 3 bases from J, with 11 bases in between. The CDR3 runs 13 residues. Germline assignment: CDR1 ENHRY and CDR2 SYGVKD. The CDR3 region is CAISPTRVYEQYF. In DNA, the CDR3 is TGTGCCATCAGTCCAACCCGGGTCTACGAGCAGTACTTC.

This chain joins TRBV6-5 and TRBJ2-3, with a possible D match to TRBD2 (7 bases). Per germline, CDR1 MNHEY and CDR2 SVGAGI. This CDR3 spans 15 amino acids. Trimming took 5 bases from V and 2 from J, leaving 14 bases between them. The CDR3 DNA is TGTGCCAGCAGTCGATTGCGGGGGCACACAGATACGCAGTATTTT. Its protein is CASSRLRGHTDTQYF.

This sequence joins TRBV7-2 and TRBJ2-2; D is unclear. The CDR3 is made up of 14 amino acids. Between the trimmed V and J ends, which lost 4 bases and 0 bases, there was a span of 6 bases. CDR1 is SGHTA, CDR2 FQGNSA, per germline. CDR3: CASSSQTNTGELFF. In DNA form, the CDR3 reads TGTGCCAGCAGCTCCCAGACGAACACCGGGGAGCTGTTTTTT.

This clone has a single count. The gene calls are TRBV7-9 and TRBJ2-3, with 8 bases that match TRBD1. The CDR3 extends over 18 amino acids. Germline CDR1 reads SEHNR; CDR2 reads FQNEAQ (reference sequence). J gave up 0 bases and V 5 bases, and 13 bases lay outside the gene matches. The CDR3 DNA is TGTGCCAGCAGCCTCGACAGGGGTTGGGGGATTAGCACAGATACGCAGTATTTT. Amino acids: CASSLDRGWGISTDTQYF. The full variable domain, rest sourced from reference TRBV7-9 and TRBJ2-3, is DTGVSQNPRHKITKRGQNVTFRCDPISEHNRLYWYRQTLGQGPEFLTYFQNEAQLEKSRLLSDRFSAERPKGSFSTLEIQRTEQGDSAMYLCASSLDRGWGISTDTQYFGPGTRLTVL.

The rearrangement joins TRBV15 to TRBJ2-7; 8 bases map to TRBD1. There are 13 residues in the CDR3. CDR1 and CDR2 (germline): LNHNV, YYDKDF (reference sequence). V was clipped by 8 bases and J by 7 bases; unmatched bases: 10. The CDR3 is CATQPGGRAEQYF. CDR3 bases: TGTGCCACCCAACCAGGGGGCCGGGCAGAGCAGTACTTC.

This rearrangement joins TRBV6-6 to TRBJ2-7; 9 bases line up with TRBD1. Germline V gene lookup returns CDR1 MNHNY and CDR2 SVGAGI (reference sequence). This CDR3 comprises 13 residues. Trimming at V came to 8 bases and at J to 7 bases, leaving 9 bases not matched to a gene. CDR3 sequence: CASHGQGIPEQYF. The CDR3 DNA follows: TGTGCCAGCCACGGACAGGGGATACCTGAGCAGTACTTC.

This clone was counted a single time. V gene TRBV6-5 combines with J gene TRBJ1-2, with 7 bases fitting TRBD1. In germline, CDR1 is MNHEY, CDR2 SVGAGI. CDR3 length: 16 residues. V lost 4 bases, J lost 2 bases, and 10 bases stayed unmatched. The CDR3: CASSLAGGAGNYGYTF. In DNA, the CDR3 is TGTGCCAGCAGTTTGGCAGGGGGAGCGGGCAACTATGGCTACACCTTC.

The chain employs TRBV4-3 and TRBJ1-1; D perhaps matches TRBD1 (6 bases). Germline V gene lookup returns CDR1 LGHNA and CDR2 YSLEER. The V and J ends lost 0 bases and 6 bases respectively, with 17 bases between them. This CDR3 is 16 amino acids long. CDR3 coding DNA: TGCGCCAGCAGCCAAGATTTTACAGGGAGAGGTCCTGAAGCTTTCTTT. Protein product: CASSQDFTGRGPEAFF.

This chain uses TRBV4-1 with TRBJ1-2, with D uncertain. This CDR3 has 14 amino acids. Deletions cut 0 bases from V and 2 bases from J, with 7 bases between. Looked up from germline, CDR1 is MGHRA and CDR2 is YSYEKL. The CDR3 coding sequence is TGCGCCAGCAGCCAAGACCGAGAGAACTATGGCTACACCTTC. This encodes CASSQDRENYGYTF.

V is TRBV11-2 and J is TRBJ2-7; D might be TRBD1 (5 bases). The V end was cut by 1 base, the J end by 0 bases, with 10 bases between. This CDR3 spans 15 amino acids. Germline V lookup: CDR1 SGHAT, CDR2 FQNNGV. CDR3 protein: CASSLGQTVSYEQYF. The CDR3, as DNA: TGTGCCAGCAGCTTAGGGCAGACAGTCTCCTACGAGCAGTACTTC.

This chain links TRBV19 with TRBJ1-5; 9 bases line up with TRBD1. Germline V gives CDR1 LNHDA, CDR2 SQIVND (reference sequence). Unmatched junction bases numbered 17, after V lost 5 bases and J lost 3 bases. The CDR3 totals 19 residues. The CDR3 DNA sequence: TGTGCCAGTAGTCCTTCGGCCGGGACAGGGCGAGGCTCCAATCAGCCCCAGCATTTT. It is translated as CASSPSAGTGRGSNQPQHF.

CDR3 DNA: TGTGCCAGTAGTTCGCCCGGACAGTCCTTAAACACTGAAGCTTTCTTT. Its translation is CASSSPGQSLNTEAFF. The J gene is TRBJ1-1, the V gene TRBV19, with D possibly matching TRBD1 (6 bases). Germline V lookup: CDR1 LNHDA, CDR2 SQIVND (reference sequence). The V gene lost 5 bases and the J gene lost 2 bases, with 18 bases spanning the gap. The CDR3 extends over 16 amino acids.

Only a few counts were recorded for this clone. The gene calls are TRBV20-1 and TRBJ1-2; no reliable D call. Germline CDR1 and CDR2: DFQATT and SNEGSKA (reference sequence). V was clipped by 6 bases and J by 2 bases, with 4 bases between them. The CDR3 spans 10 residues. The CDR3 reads CSAQNYGYTF. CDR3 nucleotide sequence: TGCAGTGCGCAGAACTATGGCTACACCTTC.

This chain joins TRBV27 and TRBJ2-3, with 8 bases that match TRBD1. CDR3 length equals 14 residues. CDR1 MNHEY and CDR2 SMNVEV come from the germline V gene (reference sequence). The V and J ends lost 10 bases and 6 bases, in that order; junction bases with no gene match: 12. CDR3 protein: CATQPGQGWDTQYF. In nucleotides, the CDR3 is TGTGCCACCCAACCCGGACAGGGCTGGGATACGCAGTATTTT.

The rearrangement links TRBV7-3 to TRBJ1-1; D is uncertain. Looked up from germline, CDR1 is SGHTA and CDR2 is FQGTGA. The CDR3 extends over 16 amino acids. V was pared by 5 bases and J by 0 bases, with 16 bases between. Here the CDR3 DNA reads TGTGCCAGCAGCCCACTAGGTGGGGTCTTGAACACTGAAGCTTTCTTT. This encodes CASSPLGGVLNTEAFF.